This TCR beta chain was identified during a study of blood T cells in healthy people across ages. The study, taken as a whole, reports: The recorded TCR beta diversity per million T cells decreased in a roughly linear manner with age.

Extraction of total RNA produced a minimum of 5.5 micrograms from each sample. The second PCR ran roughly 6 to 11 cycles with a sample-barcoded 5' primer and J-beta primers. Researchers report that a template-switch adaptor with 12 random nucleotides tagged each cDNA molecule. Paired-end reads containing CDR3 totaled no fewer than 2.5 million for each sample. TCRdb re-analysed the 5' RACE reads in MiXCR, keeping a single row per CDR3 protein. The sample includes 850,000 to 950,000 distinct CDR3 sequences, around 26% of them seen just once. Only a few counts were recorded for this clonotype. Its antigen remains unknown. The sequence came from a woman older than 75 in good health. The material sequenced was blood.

The CDR3 here is CATSPIGLAANTGELFF. The CDR3 coding sequence is TGTGCCACCAGCCCCATAGGACTAGCGGCTAACACCGGGGAGCTGTTTTTT. This chain uses TRBV15 with TRBJ2-2, with 10 bases that match TRBD2. Germline V CDR1 and CDR2: LNHNV, YYDKDF (reference sequence). The CDR3 has 17 amino acids. J was trimmed by 2 bases and V by 5 bases; bases with no gene match: 8.